This T cell receptor beta chain was sequenced during a study of cytomegalovirus exposure and HLA in healthy donors. Looking at the study overall: Counted in an early data release were some 81 million unique TCRs from HLA-typed donors. Study-wide results and limits: Immune exposure was documented only through CMV serostatus. The study put 150 or so TCR beta chains on its list as cytomegalovirus-associated. By a later analysis, the bulk of CMV-associated TCR beta chains appeared HLA-restricted.

Regarding this clone: Its antigen remains unknown.

The PCR employed 60 Vbeta primers together with 13 Jbeta primers. Data came from immunoSEQ multiplex PCR; TCRdb stores just in-frame clones and leaves some out. The data hold around 190,000 clones, with around 77% observed a single time. The CDR3 runs to 17 residues. Trimming at V came to 2 bases and at J to 4 bases, leaving 9 bases not matched to a gene. Per the germline V gene, CDR1 is LNHDA and CDR2 is SQIVND (reference sequence). This chain joins TRBV19 and TRBJ2-3; 10 nucleotides match TRBD1. This clonotype was sampled from a man in his 60s in good health and CMV-seronegative. What was sequenced was PBMCs. This CDR3 reads CASSIRQGAAWADTQYF. In nucleotides, the CDR3 is TGTGCCAGTAGTATAAGACAGGGGGCAGCATGGGCAGATACGCAGTATTTT.